The present T cell receptor beta chain was sequenced within a study of shared clonotypes between healthy human individuals (dated by TCRdb to between 2020 and 2021). With regard to the full study: A couple of women and a few men aged 18 to 49 years were included in the cohort. The study deeply sequenced blood TCR repertoires of five healthy adults to estimate repertoire size and the extent of clonotype sharing between individuals. Libraries were prepared and TCR repertoires were sequenced by different laboratories using diverse techniques, in order to increase sequencing depth and limit assay-specific biases. Each donor's leukapheresis produced roughly between about 0.8 and 10 billion PBMCs.

This clone was detected a few times. Its antigen remains undetermined. Base qualities are missing; no much larger clone stands one base away. Using the deep immunoSEQ assay, multiplex PCR amplified TCR CDR3 regions from genomic DNA. Extracted genomic DNA from each cell subset was spread evenly across all wells of several immunoSEQ 96-well plates, with each plate serving as a replicate. Each replicate PCR for unsorted PBMC received around 330 ng genomic DNA, equal to tens of thousands of T cell genomes. Ten immunoSEQ deep assay plates were used to sequence unsorted PBMC genomic DNA. Purified libraries were measured with a Qubit 3.0 fluorometer, size-checked on a Bioanalyzer 2100, and measured again with the KAPA Library Quantification kit. Every immunoSEQ 96-well plate was sequenced on a dedicated single-read 150-cycle Illumina NextSeq 550 flow cell. The original methods were these. Because the immunoSEQ output included only junctional sequences and no quality scores, the filtering could not be the same as the filtering used for full-length reads. Sequences were annotated with PyIR, a Python wrapper for IgBLAST v1.9, and V/J genes and CDR3 were assigned using IMGT germline references. Reads were removed for weak V/J assignments (E-value above 1e-6), missing CDR3, stop codons, out-of-frame junctions, or ambiguous translated residues. V3J clonotypes were defined as sequences sharing an identical inferred V gene, J gene, and CDR3 amino acid sequence. The percentage overlap between two repertoires was calculated by dividing the number of shared unique clonotypes by the size of the smaller repertoire. Richness of each repertoire was evaluated using RTK rarefaction, the Chao1 estimator, and Recon v2.1 estimates of unobserved clonotypes. As stored in TCRdb, this immuneACCESS dataset retains in-frame rearrangements with V and J assigned. A fraction of the clones does not appear; measured against another copy, unresolved V genes explain less than half of the discrepancy, and the remainder lacks a known reason. The DNA was the basis for D and trimming; V, J and clone size are from that table. This sample is represented by over 400,000 clones; roughly 80% of them were singletons. Of the sample, more than 9.5% is held by the ten largest clones.

Donors were healthy HIV-negative adults with no recently reported acute infections or vaccinations. All donors were Caucasian adults living in Nashville, Tennessee, USA. For unsorted samples, 90 million to 95 million PBMCs were counted, and genomic DNA was extracted using the QIAamp DNA Blood Mini kit. Blood was collected by leukapheresis, and PBMCs were isolated by Ficoll-Histopaque density gradient centrifugation and then cryopreserved in liquid nitrogen vapor phase. The study at large found these results: Sampling was restricted to blood, and TCR repertoires in tissues likely differ from the TCR repertoires found in blood. The genetic and exposure-history diversity represented was limited by the small number of donors. Based on pairwise subsampling, the degree of clonotype sharing among donors was expected to be affected by sequencing depth.

CDR1 LNHDA and CDR2 SQIVND are derived from the germline V gene (reference sequence). Trimming at the junction amounts to 3 bases on V and 3 bases on J, and the germline ends lie 5 bases apart. Spanning cysteine to phenylalanine, the CDR3 consists of 12 amino acids. Only the CDR3 region is kept as DNA, spanning 36 bases read in frame from base 1. The receptor was derived from a middle-aged woman in good health. Some clones in this sample may be carry-over from other donors' samples. Recombination joined TRBV19 with TRBJ1-1, with no confidently assigned D gene. Source material: PBMCs. The CDR3 here reads CASSMLHTEAFF. The nucleotides read TGTGCCAGTAGTATGTTACACACTGAAGCTTTCTTT. Reference TRBV19 and TRBJ1-1 genes cover what lies past the CDR3, so the full variable domain is DGGITQSPKYLFRKEGQNVTLSCEQNLNHDAMYWYRQDPGQGLRLIYYSQIVNDFQKGDIAEGYSVSREKKESFPLTVTSAQKNPTAFYLCASSMLHTEAFFGQGTRLTVV.